The 20 T cell receptor beta chains below were found in one sample sequenced in a study of cytotoxic CD8 clonotypes in ibrutinib-treated CLL. Clones were read by immunoSEQ multiplex PCR, and TCRdb kept only the in-frame ones, dropping some. The table has fewer than 50,000 clones, about 70% seen once. The sequencing used PBMCs, collected after 12 months of ibrutinib treatment. The receptors originated from a human donor with chronic lymphocytic leukemia.

This rearrangement joins TRBV30 to TRBJ2-5; 9 bases align to TRBD2. Trimming took 3 bases from V and 5 from J; bases not matched to a gene: 10. The length of the CDR3 is 15 residues. Germline values: CDR1 GTSNPN, CDR2 SVGIG (reference sequence). The CDR3 region is CAWRLRGGAGETQYF. The CDR3 DNA sequence: TGTGCCTGGAGACTTCGCGGGGGGGCAGGGGAGACCCAGTACTTC.

This clone has more than one count but fewer than ten. The chain is built from TRBV11-2 and TRBJ2-3, with 13 bases fitting TRBD2. V trimming: 5 bases; J trimming: 5 bases; junction bases outside the gene matches: 13. Germline values: CDR1 SGHAT, CDR2 FQNNGV. This CDR3 is 18 amino acids long. This CDR3 reads CASSDSSLAGGLRDTQYF. The CDR3 DNA follows: TGTGCCAGCAGCGACTCGTCACTAGCGGGAGGGCTGAGAGATACGCAGTATTTT.

This chain uses TRBV2 with TRBJ2-1; no definite D call. V was shortened by 6 bases and J by 12 bases, with 24 bases between the two germline ends. This CDR3 comprises 15 residues. CDR1 and CDR2 (germline): SNHLY, FYNNEI. In DNA form, the CDR3 reads TGTGCCAGCAGCAAATCCGGGCCTCGAGGTTCGGGGCAGTTCTTC. It yields the protein CASSKSGPRGSGQFF.

The chain carries TRBV18 and TRBJ1-2; 9 nucleotides align to TRBD1. J gave up 7 bases and V 3 bases, and 9 bases lay outside the gene matches. CDR1 is KGHSH, CDR2 LQKENI, per germline. The CDR3 consists of 15 residues. The DNA of the CDR3 is TGTGCCAGCTCACCTAGGGACAGGGAACAACTTGGCTACACCTTC. Translating gives CASSPRDREQLGYTF. Full variable domain (rest looked up from reference TRBV18 and TRBJ1-2): NAGVMQNPRHLVRRRGQEARLRCSPMKGHSHVYWYRQLPEEGLKFMVYLQKENIIDESGMPKERFSAEFPKEGPSILRIQQVVRGDSAAYFCASSPRDREQLGYTFGSGTRLTVV.

The chain links TRBV29-1 to TRBJ2-3, with a weak D call TRBD2 (6 bases). V lost 3 bases and J 6 bases, leaving 13 bases between the germline ends. This CDR3 has 13 amino acids. Germline V CDR1 and CDR2: SQVTM, ANQGSEA. The CDR3 reads CSVDGGSSDTQYF. CDR3 nucleotides: TGCAGCGTTGATGGAGGGAGCAGTGATACGCAGTATTTT.

The rearrangement uses TRBV11-2 and TRBJ2-1; D is undetermined. The CDR3 extends over 12 amino acids. The V gene lost 4 bases and the J gene lost 12 bases, with 13 bases spanning the gap. Per the germline V gene, CDR1 is SGHAT and CDR2 is FQNNGV. This CDR3 is CASSSTQLGQFF. The CDR3 DNA is TGTGCCAGCAGCTCGACTCAACTGGGGCAGTTCTTC.

This chain links TRBV11-2 with TRBJ1-4; D not certain. CDR1 is SGHAT, CDR2 FQNNGV, per germline. The length of the CDR3 is 16 residues. V lost 5 bases, J lost 0 bases, and 13 bases lay in between. CDR3 residues: CASSLFGGATNEKLFF. CDR3 nucleotides: TGTGCCAGCAGCCTTTTCGGAGGTGCAACTAATGAAAAACTGTTTTTT.

This clone showed up just a few times. J is TRBJ1-1 and V is TRBV28, with D unclear. With 3 bases removed from V and 2 bases from J, the gap between germline ends came to 7 bases. Looked up from germline, CDR1 is MDHEN and CDR2 is SYDVKM. The CDR3 is 13 residues long. The CDR3 spells CASSFGLNTEAFF. Here the CDR3 DNA reads TGTGCCAGCAGTTTTGGCTTAAACACTGAAGCTTTCTTT. Using reference TRBV28 and TRBJ1-1 for the parts outside the CDR3, the full variable domain is DVKVTQSSRYLVKRTGEKVFLECVQDMDHENMFWYRQDPGLGLRLIYFSYDVKMKEKGDIPEGYSVSREKKERFSLILESASTNQTSMYLCASSFGLNTEAFFGQGTRLTVV.

This clone was found once. CDR3 DNA sequence: TGTGCCAGCAGCTTAGATCCTCACGGAAACATTCAGTACTTC. Its protein is CASSLDPHGNIQYF. V is TRBV7-8 and J is TRBJ2-4; unclear D gene. There are 14 residues in the CDR3. The germline V gene has CDR1 SGHVS and CDR2 FQNEAQ. Trimming removed 1 base from V and 6 bases from J, with 10 bases in between.

The chain carries TRBV10-3 and TRBJ1-5, with a weak D call TRBD1 (5 bases). Trimming took 10 bases from V and 2 from J, leaving 9 bases between them. CDR1 ENHRY and CDR2 SYGVKD come from the germline V gene. There are 12 residues in the CDR3. CDR3 protein: CATSRGNQPQHF. CDR3 bases: TGTGCCACCAGCAGGGGCAATCAGCCCCAGCATTTT.

CDR3 region: CASSSGTGGGQYF. The CDR3 DNA follows: TGTGCCAGCAGTTCCGGGACAGGGGGTGGGCAGTACTTC. The chain has TRBV6-6 and TRBJ2-7, with 11 bases aligning to TRBD1. Germline V lookup: CDR1 MNHNY, CDR2 SVGAGI (reference sequence). This CDR3 has 13 residues. Trimming at V came to 4 bases and at J to 9 bases, leaving 5 bases not matched to a gene.

CDR3 region: CASSFGQNNNEQFF. The CDR3 DNA sequence: TGTGCCAGCAGCTTCGGACAGAACAACAATGAGCAGTTCTTC. The chain is built from TRBV7-3 and TRBJ2-1; a weak D match, TRBD1 (6 bases). Germline V gives CDR1 SGHTA, CDR2 FQGTGA. The CDR3 sequence is 14 residues long. V lost 3 bases to trimming and J lost 5 bases, with 11 bases between them.

There are a few counts of this clone. The rearrangement uses TRBV19 and TRBJ1-2, with D unresolved. The germline V gene has CDR1 LNHDA and CDR2 SQIVND (reference sequence). With 7 bases removed from V and 3 bases from J, the gap between germline ends came to 15 bases. The CDR3 runs 14 residues. The CDR3 sequence is CASKLSPDHYGYTF. CDR3 DNA sequence: TGTGCCAGTAAGCTCTCGCCTGATCACTATGGCTACACCTTC.

This clone showed up just a few times. The chain couples TRBV6-6 to TRBJ1-5; D is uncertain. The germline V gene encodes CDR1 MNHNY and CDR2 SVGAGI (reference sequence). The CDR3 loop spans 13 amino acids. V was pared by 6 bases and J by 2 bases, with 8 bases between. The CDR3, as DNA: TGTGCCAGCAGAAAGGAGGGCAATCAGCCCCAGCATTTT. It codes for CASRKEGNQPQHF.

This clone was counted between two and nine times. This chain links TRBV6-5 with TRBJ1-2, with D hard to call. The CDR3 covers 14 residues. Between the trimmed V and J ends, which lost 10 bases and 2 bases, there was a span of 17 bases. Germline CDR1 reads MNHEY; CDR2 reads SVGAGI. The CDR3 DNA reads TGTGCCATATCCCCCAGGCAACTAAACTATGGCTACACCTTC. It encodes CAISPRQLNYGYTF.

CDR3 DNA: TGTGCCAGCAGCACCCAGGGGGACATGAACACTGAAGCTTTCTTT. The encoded protein is CASSTQGDMNTEAFF. The genes are TRBV7-2 and TRBJ1-1, with TRBD1 identical over 7 bases. V shed 5 bases, J shed 0 bases, and the junction held 6 bases outside the gene matches. Germline CDR1 SGHTA, CDR2 FQGNSA. There are 15 residues in the CDR3.

This chain connects TRBV7-2 to TRBJ1-1; 9 nucleotides match TRBD1. The CDR3 runs 14 residues. Germline V gene sequence: CDR1 SGHTA, CDR2 FQGNSA. J gave up 11 bases and V 2 bases, and 9 bases lay outside the gene matches. Here the CDR3 DNA reads TGTGCCAGCAGCTTATCCGACAGGGGGAATCGGGCTTTCTTT. Translated, it gives CASSLSDRGNRAFF.

This clone came up a few times. The chain has TRBV6-5 and TRBJ1-2, with 10 bases identical to TRBD1. The germline CDR1 and CDR2 sequences are MNHEY and SVGAGI. V lost 0 bases to trimming and J lost 8 bases; unmatched junction nucleotides: 3. The CDR3 has 14 residues. The CDR3 spells CASSYSGTGVGYTF. CDR3 sequence (DNA): TGTGCCAGCAGTTACTCCGGGACAGGGGTAGGCTACACCTTC.

The chain uses TRBV29-1 and TRBJ2-1; D may correspond to TRBD1 or TRBD2 (5 bases each). The CDR3 has 18 amino acids. The V end lost 5 bases, the J end lost 6 bases, and 29 bases lay between the germline ends. Germline V gene lookup returns CDR1 SQVTM and CDR2 ANQGSEA. The CDR3 nucleotides read TGCAGCGTTCGGGTAGTCGGGGACGTAGGTGAATTAAGCAATGAGCAGTTCTTC. It is translated as CSVRVVGDVGELSNEQFF.

V usage is TRBV6-1 and J usage is TRBJ1-2; D not certain. The CDR3 runs 14 residues. Trimming took 7 bases from V and 0 from J, leaving 12 bases between them. Germline V gives CDR1 MNHNS, CDR2 SASEGT. This CDR3 reads CASIAHTPNYGYTF. In DNA form, the CDR3 reads TGTGCCAGCATCGCACATACTCCTAACTATGGCTACACCTTC.